The rows below give T cell receptor beta chains drawn from one sample of a study of CD8 T cells in Susac syndrome. Each CDR3 protein gets one entry after TCRdb re-called the immunoSEQ multiplex PCR reads with MiXCR. The sample yields approximately 160,000 distinct CDR3 sequences, roughly 95% seen once. The sequenced sample consisted of CD4+ T cells from PBMCs. The receptor set was obtained from a human donor with Susac syndrome. Both conserved end residues are part of each CDR3. A D gene is named only where the DNA matches it firmly. Only part of the rows carry a size: once, few, many, or a class if the clone is expanded.

v_gene,j_gene,abundance,d_gene,CDR3nt,CDR3aa
TRBV14,TRBJ2-1,NA,TRBD2,TGTGCCAGCAGCCAAGACGTTAGGCTAGCGGCCTTTCGAGAGCAGTTCTTC,CASSQDVRLAAFREQFF
TRBV21-1,TRBJ2-4,NA,NA,TGTGCCAGCAGCGGCCACCCCGGAGGGCTAGCGGGGGGGCTAGCCAAAAACATTCAGTACTTC,CASSGHPGGLAGGLAKNIQYF
TRBV30,TRBJ2-3,NA,TRBD1,TGTGCCTGGAGCGACCTGACAGGGACAAATACGCAGTATTTT,CAWSDLTGTNTQYF
TRBV2,TRBJ2-4,NA,NA,TGTGCCAGCACGCTCCTAGGATCGTCGGGAAACATTCAGTACTTC,CASTLLGSSGNIQYF
TRBV20-1,TRBJ2-7,NA,TRBD2,TGCAGTGCGGACCGTGGCGGGAGGGTGGACGAGCAGTACTTC,CSADRGGRVDEQYF
TRBV20-1,TRBJ2-3,NA,NA,TGCAGTGCTAGGGGTAGCGGCACAGATACGCAGTATTTT,CSARGSGTDTQYF
TRBV7-9,TRBJ2-6,once,NA,TGTGCCAGCAGCTTAGGTATTGGCTCTGGGGCCAACGTCCTGACTTTC,CASSLGIGSGANVLTF
TRBV6-5,TRBJ1-2,NA,NA,TGTGCCAACACTAAAGGCACAAACTATGGCTACACCTTC,CANTKGTNYGYTF
TRBV2,TRBJ1-1,NA,NA,TGTGCCAGCAGTGGGCCTGGGGGCGCGAACACTGAAGCTTTCTTT,CASSGPGGANTEAFF
TRBV15,TRBJ2-5,NA,NA,TGTGCCACCAGCAGACACCAAGAGACCCAGTACTTC,CATSRHQETQYF
TRBV11-2,TRBJ1-6,NA,NA,TGTGCCAGCAGCGTCAACTCTTACGGCTCACCCCTCCACTTT,CASSVNSYGSPLHF
TRBV18,TRBJ2-7,NA,TRBD1,TGTGCCAGCTCACCAGGACAGGCGATGGGGGAGCAGTACTTC,CASSPGQAMGEQYF
TRBV29-1,TRBJ2-7,NA,TRBD1,TGCAGCGCCAGACAGGGGGCGTACGAGCAGTACTTC,CSARQGAYEQYF
TRBV28,TRBJ1-2,NA,TRBD1,TGTGCCAGCAGTCCCCCGGACAGGGTGGATGGCTACACCTTC,CASSPPDRVDGYTF
TRBV27,TRBJ1-4,once,NA,TGTGCCAGCAGTTCCAGGGGACATGAAAAACTGTTTTTT,CASSSRGHEKLFF
TRBV15,TRBJ1-4,NA,NA,TGTGCCACCAGCAGAGATAAAGGGGCAGCTAATGAAAAACTGTTTTTT,CATSRDKGAANEKLFF
TRBV7-8,TRBJ2-2,NA,NA,TGTGCCAGCAGCCCCGGCTACAGGGCGAACACCGGGGAGCTGTTTTTT,CASSPGYRANTGELFF
TRBV29-1,TRBJ2-3,NA,TRBD1,TGCAGCGTTAGGACAGGGGGCGCAGATACGCAGTATTTT,CSVRTGGADTQYF
TRBV12-3/TRBV12-4,TRBJ2-5,NA,TRBD2,TGTGCCAGCAGTTTGGCCCGCTCGGGGGGAGAGACCCAGTACTTC,CASSLARSGGETQYF
TRBV7-2,TRBJ2-1,NA,TRBD1,TGTGCCAGCAGCATGACAGGGAAGGGTCTCAATGAGCAGTTCTTC,CASSMTGKGLNEQFF
TRBV7-9,TRBJ2-6,NA,NA,TGTGCCAGCAGCTTAGCGCTCCGGGGGCGATATCCCAACGTCCTGACTTTC,CASSLALRGRYPNVLTF
TRBV7-2,TRBJ1-5,NA,TRBD1,TGTGCCAGCAGCGCCGGGACAGTGAATCAGCCCCAGCATTTT,CASSAGTVNQPQHF
TRBV24-1,TRBJ2-1,NA,NA,TGTGCCACCAGTGACGGGCCGTCCTACAATGAGCAGTTCTTC,CATSDGPSYNEQFF
TRBV5-6,TRBJ1-1,NA,NA,TGTGCCAGCAGCCGGGGACAACTTGTAGAAGCTTTCTTT,CASSRGQLVEAFF
TRBV30,TRBJ1-1,NA,NA,TGTGCCTGGACCTTTGGACTGAACACTGAAGCTTTCTTT,CAWTFGLNTEAFF
TRBV28,TRBJ1-2,NA,NA,TGTGCCAGCCTTCCGGGAACCCGGAACTATGGCTACACCTTC,CASLPGTRNYGYTF
TRBV20-1,TRBJ2-2,NA,TRBD1,TGCAGTGCTACACGACAGGGGTCGAACACCGGGGAGCTGTTTTTT,CSATRQGSNTGELFF
TRBV20-1,TRBJ2-3,NA,NA,TGCAGTGCTAGAGATACGGGTAGCACAGATACGCAGTATTTT,CSARDTGSTDTQYF
TRBV7-8,TRBJ2-7,once,TRBD1,TGTGCCAGCAGCTGGACAGGGGCAACCTACGAGCAGTACTTC,CASSWTGATYEQYF
TRBV20-1,TRBJ1-2,few,TRBD1,TGCAGTGCTAAGACAGGGGGGGGTGGCTACACCTTC,CSAKTGGGGYTF
TRBV6-1,TRBJ2-3,once,NA,TGTGCCAGCAGGAGCTACACTAGCACAGATACGCAGTATTTT,CASRSYTSTDTQYF
TRBV6-2/TRBV6-3,TRBJ2-5,once,NA,TGTGCCAGCAGACTTCTCTCACGTCCGCAAGAGACCCAGTACTTC,CASRLLSRPQETQYF
TRBV28,TRBJ2-1,NA,TRBD1,TGTGCCAGCAGTCCAGGACAGGGCAACAATGAGCAGTTCTTC,CASSPGQGNNEQFF